The rows below give T cell receptor beta chains drawn from one sample of a study of blood T cell repertoires in COVID-19. Data came from immunoSEQ multiplex PCR; TCRdb stores just in-frame clones and leaves some out. The sample lists about 140,000 clones; approximately 80% were seen once. The sample taken for sequencing was PBMCs or T cells enriched from blood (not recorded which). The origin of the receptors is a woman younger than 35 who had been exposed to COVID-19. Both conserved end residues are part of each CDR3. Fields, in order: J gene, clone size, D gene, V gene, CDR3 protein, CDR3 DNA. The D gene is left open where the match is weak. Only some rows state a clone size, as once, few, many or a class for expanded clones.

>TRBJ1-3|NA|NA|TRBV7-9
CASSLQGQIGNTIYF
TGTGCCAGCAGCCTACAGGGTCAGATAGGAAACACCATATATTTT
>TRBJ2-1|NA|NA|TRBV7-9
CASSLVGGLINEQFF
TGTGCCAGCAGCTTAGTAGGAGGCCTTATCAATGAGCAGTTCTTC
>TRBJ1-6|NA|NA|TRBV19
CASSIRLSSPLHF
TGTGCCAGTAGTATAAGATTGAGTTCACCCCTCCACTTT
>TRBJ2-2|NA|TRBD2|TRBV19
CASSPSGRARNTGELFF
TGTGCCAGTAGTCCTAGCGGGAGGGCCCGGAACACCGGGGAGCTGTTTTTT
>TRBJ2-7|NA|NA|TRBV6-5
CASSYGQAAGEQYF
TGTGCCAGCAGTTATGGTCAAGCCGCGGGGGAGCAGTACTTC
>TRBJ1-2|NA|TRBD1|TRBV4-2
CASSQGVPDRAGYGYTF
TGTGCCAGCAGCCAAGGGGTTCCAGACAGGGCTGGCTATGGCTACACCTTC
>TRBJ1-1|NA|NA|TRBV7-2
CASSLEAPHSEAFF
TGTGCCAGCAGCTTAGAGGCTCCCCACAGCGAAGCTTTCTTT
>TRBJ2-2|many|TRBD2|TRBV6-4
CASSQSGTSGDTGELFF
TGTGCCAGCAGTCAATCCGGGACTAGCGGGGACACCGGGGAGCTGTTTTTT
>TRBJ1-2|NA|NA|TRBV2
CARSTQGSGYTF
TGTGCCAGATCTACCCAGGGTTCTGGCTACACCTTC
>TRBJ2-7|NA|TRBD2|TRBV7-9
CASSFLTSGYEQYF
TGTGCCAGCAGCTTTTTGACTAGCGGCTACGAGCAGTACTTC
>TRBJ2-5|NA|TRBD1|TRBV6-2/TRBV6-3
CASSSGTGVGETQYF
TGTGCCAGCAGTTCAGGGACAGGGGTTGGAGAGACCCAGTACTTC
>TRBJ2-2|few|TRBD2|TRBV7-3
CASSRSGRAYTGELFF
TGTGCCAGCAGCCGTAGCGGGAGGGCCTACACCGGGGAGCTGTTTTTT
>TRBJ2-7|NA|NA|TRBV11-2
CASSPYGQVGYEQYF
TGTGCCAGCAGCCCCTATGGGCAGGTGGGCTACGAGCAGTACTTC
>TRBJ2-1|NA|NA|TRBV7-6
CASSRVSLNEQFF
TGTGCCAGCAGCCGGGTTAGTCTCAATGAGCAGTTCTTC
>TRBJ1-1|once|NA|TRBV28
CASIQGGNTEAFF
TGTGCCAGCATCCAAGGGGGAAACACTGAAGCTTTCTTT
>TRBJ2-3|NA|NA|TRBV2
CASKGPGWTDTQYF
TGTGCCAGCAAGGGGCCGGGTTGGACAGATACGCAGTATTTT
>TRBJ1-4|NA|TRBD1|TRBV19
CASKRRGQGRNEKLFF
TGTGCCAGTAAGAGAAGGGGACAGGGCCGTAATGAAAAACTGTTTTTT
>TRBJ2-7|NA|NA|TRBV19
CASSIVRGPIYEQYF
TGTGCCAGTAGTATAGTGCGGGGGCCTATTTACGAGCAGTACTTC
>TRBJ2-3|few|TRBD1|TRBV5-1
CASSEGATQYF
TGCGCCAGCAGCGAGGGGGCTACGCAGTATTTT
>TRBJ1-4|NA|TRBD1|TRBV5-1
CASSDTGATNEKLFF
TGCGCCAGCTCAGATACAGGGGCAACTAATGAAAAACTGTTTTTT
>TRBJ2-7|NA|TRBD1|TRBV10-3
CAISAGQGPYEQYF
TGTGCCATCAGTGCCGGACAGGGCCCGTACGAGCAGTACTTC
>TRBJ1-2|few|TRBD1|TRBV30
CAWSVQGFQGYTF
TGTGCCTGGAGTGTACAGGGGTTCCAGGGCTACACCTTC
>TRBJ2-3|NA|TRBD2|TRBV3-1/TRBV3-2
CASSQQAGVWPDTQYF
TGTGCCAGCAGCCAACAAGCGGGAGTCTGGCCAGATACGCAGTATTTT
>TRBJ1-1|NA|NA|TRBV10-3
CAISELNTAEAFF
TGTGCCATCAGTGAGTTGAATACAGCTGAAGCTTTCTTT
>TRBJ2-1|NA|NA|TRBV7-9
CASSLTSSNNEQFF
TGTGCCAGCAGCTTAACTAGTTCGAACAATGAGCAGTTCTTC
>TRBJ2-7|NA|TRBD2|TRBV27
CASSLAGGPYEQYF
TGTGCCAGCAGTTTAGCGGGAGGCCCCTACGAGCAGTACTTC
>TRBJ1-6|NA|TRBD1|TRBV6-5
CASSSGTGRDSPLHF
TGTGCCAGCAGTTCAGGGACAGGGAGGGATTCACCCCTCCACTTT
>TRBJ1-2|NA|NA|TRBV6-1
CASSELGHTQWGYTF
TGTGCCAGCAGTGAACTAGGACACACTCAGTGGGGCTACACCTTC
>TRBJ1-1|once|TRBD1|TRBV29-1
CSVGQGAEAFF
TGCAGCGTGGGACAGGGGGCTGAAGCTTTCTTT
>TRBJ2-5|NA|NA|TRBV18
CASSPDRLQETQYF
TGTGCCAGCTCACCGGACAGACTCCAAGAGACCCAGTACTTC
>TRBJ2-1|NA|NA|TRBV16
CASSQVRDSDNEQFF
TGTGCCAGCAGCCAAGTTAGAGATAGCGACAATGAGCAGTTCTTC
>TRBJ2-2|NA|TRBD2|TRBV15
CATSPPTSGESGELFF
TGTGCCACCAGCCCCCCGACTAGCGGGGAATCCGGGGAGCTGTTTTTT
>TRBJ1-2|NA|NA|TRBV24-1
CATSDSPRHGGYTF
TGTGCCACCAGTGATTCACCGAGGCACGGGGGCTACACCTTC
>TRBJ2-7|NA|NA|TRBV2
CASSELAGNYEQYF
TGTGCCAGCAGTGAACTGGCGGGTAACTACGAGCAGTACTTC
>TRBJ2-1|few|NA|TRBV6-2/TRBV6-3
CASSGGLPVNEQFF
TGTGCCAGCAGTGGGGGACTCCCTGTCAATGAGCAGTTCTTC
>TRBJ2-7|NA|TRBD2|TRBV29-1
CSATLAGGTYEQYF
TGCAGCGCAACCCTAGCGGGAGGTACCTACGAGCAGTACTTC
>TRBJ2-1|NA|TRBD2|TRBV27
CASRSDAGTNYNEQFF
TGTGCCAGCAGATCAGACGCCGGGACTAATTACAATGAGCAGTTCTTC
>TRBJ2-1|NA|NA|TRBV29-1
CSVNSSGDEQFF
TGCAGCGTTAACTCCTCGGGGGATGAGCAGTTCTTC
>TRBJ2-5|NA|TRBD2|TRBV25-1
CASSDPPGLVGTQYF
TGTGCCAGCAGTGATCCCCCGGGACTAGTCGGGACCCAGTACTTC
>TRBJ2-5|NA|NA|TRBV6-5
CASGRLNQETQYF
TGTGCTTCGGGAAGACTAAATCAAGAGACCCAGTACTTC
>TRBJ2-3|NA|TRBD2|TRBV19
CASSPRTSGMTDTQYF
TGTGCCAGTAGTCCACGGACTAGCGGGATGACAGATACGCAGTATTTT
>TRBJ2-1|NA|NA|TRBV5-6
CASSLVGPTDEQFF
TGTGCCAGCAGCTTGGTCGGCCCAACAGATGAGCAGTTCTTC
>TRBJ1-2|NA|NA|TRBV30
CAWSPARSRGYTF
TGTGCCTGGAGCCCTGCTCGGTCGAGGGGCTACACCTTC
>TRBJ2-5|NA|TRBD2|TRBV10-3
CAISEGTSGRVLETQYF
TGTGCCATCAGTGAGGGGACTAGCGGGAGGGTTTTGGAGACCCAGTACTTC
>TRBJ1-1|NA|NA|TRBV3-1/TRBV3-2
CASSKAGLGTEAFF
TGTGCCAGCAGCAAAGCAGGGCTGGGCACTGAAGCTTTCTTT
>TRBJ1-4|NA|TRBD1|TRBV28
CASRDRDSLNEKLFF
TGTGCCAGCAGAGACCGGGACAGCCTTAATGAAAAACTGTTTTTT
>TRBJ1-2|NA|NA|TRBV29-1
CSVDTTLYGYTF
TGCAGCGTTGATACAACGCTCTATGGCTACACCTTC
>TRBJ1-1|NA|NA|TRBV7-2
CASSFYGPGEAFF
TGTGCCAGCAGCTTTTATGGTCCGGGTGAAGCTTTCTTT
>TRBJ2-3|NA|NA|TRBV6-5
CASSYSGRPTDTQYF
TGTGCCAGCAGTTACTCAGGGAGACCCACAGATACGCAGTATTTT
>TRBJ2-3|once|NA|TRBV9
CASSTKQSGRTDTQYF
TGTGCCAGCAGCACGAAGCAAAGCGGTCGCACAGATACGCAGTATTTT
>TRBJ1-6|few|NA|TRBV9
CASSATTGSLGSPLHF
TGTGCCAGCAGCGCCACCACAGGTTCTCTTGGCTCACCCCTCCACTTT
>TRBJ1-1|NA|NA|TRBV11-2
CASSIDRVEAFF
TGTGCCAGCAGCATTGACAGAGTTGAAGCTTTCTTT
>TRBJ1-2|NA|NA|TRBV30
CAWSMGDNYGYTF
TGTGCCTGGAGTATGGGCGATAACTATGGCTACACCTTC
>TRBJ1-5|once|TRBD1|TRBV2
CASRETGFSNQPQHF
TGTGCCAGCAGAGAGACAGGGTTTAGCAATCAGCCCCAGCATTTT
>TRBJ2-1|NA|TRBD2|TRBV24-1
CATSGASGRSNNEQFF
TGTGCCACCAGTGGGGCTAGCGGGAGATCCAACAATGAGCAGTTCTTC
>TRBJ1-6|NA|NA|TRBV7-3
CASSSGGQSSYNSPLHF
TGTGCCAGCAGCTCGGGGGGTCAGAGCTCCTATAATTCACCCCTCCACTTT